This TCR beta chain was captured by sequencing in a study of blood T cell repertoires in COVID-19. Study as a whole: Spain, Italy and the United States supplied samples that represented acute and convalescent COVID-19. Sources were T cells, B-cell-depleted T cells, or PBMCs; the material itself was cDNA or gDNA.

The CDR3 runs to 14 residues. The germline CDR1 and CDR2 sequences are KGHSH and LQKENI. Original methodology: Cell counts per sample came from amplifying reference gene primers. Produced via immunoSEQ multiplex PCR; TCRdb's table is partial and in-frame only. V and J calls and clone size are given by that table; D and trimming were obtained from the DNA. The sample gives about 160,000 clones, roughly 90% of which show up once; nearly 0.55% is in the top ten. As for this clone: An end of the junction differs from the germline gene, which may be a read error.

The sample was peripheral blood. This chain connects TRBV18 to TRBJ2-3; TRBD2 might be the D (5 bases). The TCR was taken from a man in his fifties with acute or convalescent COVID-19. Written as DNA, the CDR3 is TGTGCCAGCTCACCACAGGCTAGCAGAGATACGCAGTATTTT. This gives the protein CASSPQASRDTQYF.